This entry is about one TCR beta chain. Generated by immunoSEQ multiplex PCR, the TCRdb table keeps only in-frame clones and is missing some. The sample records 40,000 to 50,000 clones, 86% being singletons. The data belong to a study of blood T cell repertoires in COVID-19. This CDR3 contains 14 residues. V was shortened by 3 bases and J by 4 bases, with 12 bases between the two germline ends. CDR1 LNHDA and CDR2 SQIVND come from the germline V gene (reference sequence). This receptor was identified in a man in his sixties or seventies with acute or convalescent COVID-19. Sample: peripheral blood. The chain is built from TRBV19 and TRBJ1-2; D is uncertain. Here the CDR3 reads CASSMSGVTYGYTF. DNA for the CDR3: TGTGCCAGTAGTATGAGCGGGGTGACCTATGGCTACACCTTC. The variable domain in full, with the rest retrieved from reference TRBV19 and TRBJ1-2, is DGGITQSPKYLFRKEGQNVTLSCEQNLNHDAMYWYRQDPGQGLRLIYYSQIVNDFQKGDIAEGYSVSREKKESFPLTVTSAQKNPTAFYLCASSMSGVTYGYTFGSGTRLTVV.